This TCR beta chain was captured in a study of shared clonotypes between healthy human individuals. Data came from immunoSEQ multiplex PCR; TCRdb stores just in-frame clones and leaves some out. The sample includes fewer than 550,000 clones, roughly 79% of them seen just once. This clone was observed a few times. Input material: PBMCs. The receptor comes from a woman aged 40 to 50 in good health. Some clones in this sample may be carry-over from other donors' samples.

CDR3 loop: CAWSVQESHQPQHF. The DNA for the CDR3 is TGTGCCTGGAGTGTACAAGAGAGCCATCAGCCCCAGCATTTT. J is TRBJ1-5 and V is TRBV30; D not certain. The CDR3 runs 14 residues. The V gene lost 0 bases and the J gene lost 5 bases, with 11 bases spanning the gap. The germline gives CDR1 GTSNPN, CDR2 SVGIG (reference sequence).